A selection of T cell receptor beta chains follows, all from one sample in a study of cytomegalovirus exposure and HLA in healthy donors. TCRdb's copy holds only in-frame clones and misses some; the assay was immunoSEQ multiplex PCR. The table shows under 200,000 clones, with about 81% occurring only once. Sequencing was carried out using PBMCs. All receptors derive from a woman aged 25 to 45 in good health and CMV-seronegative. CDR3s include the opening cysteine and the closing phenylalanine or tryptophan. A D gene is named only where the DNA matches it firmly. Size is omitted from some rows. Given values are once, few, many or a class for expanded clones.

>16|TRBJ1-4|NA|TRBV15|TRBD1
CATSSLNRGRGEKLFF
TGTGCCACCAGCAGTCTTAACAGGGGTCGGGGGGAAAAACTGTTTTTT
>13|TRBJ1-1|NA|TRBV6-5|NA
CASTNGAGAGAFF
TGTGCCAGCACCAACGGGGCAGGGGCTGGAGCTTTCTTT
>14|TRBJ2-7|NA|TRBV18|TRBD2
CASSPETSGYEQYF
TGTGCCAGCTCACCAGAGACTAGCGGATACGAGCAGTACTTC
>14|TRBJ2-2|NA|TRBV28|NA
CASSFGISPGELFF
TGTGCCAGCAGTTTCGGGATCTCCCCCGGGGAGCTGTTTTTT
>12|TRBJ1-2|few|TRBV11-2|NA
CASSNTIYGYTF
TGTGCCAGCAGCAATACTATCTATGGCTACACCTTC
>14|TRBJ2-2|NA|TRBV25-1|TRBD1
CASTPQGDTGELFF
TGTGCCAGCACCCCACAGGGGGACACCGGGGAGCTGTTTTTT
>15|TRBJ2-1|NA|TRBV6-5|TRBD2
CASSYGTSGKNEQFF
TGTGCCAGCAGTTACGGGACTAGCGGGAAGAATGAGCAGTTCTTC
>13|TRBJ2-3|NA|TRBV5-6|NA
CASSSLQGFTQYF
TGTGCCAGCAGCTCCCTACAGGGTTTTACGCAGTATTTT
>12|TRBJ1-4|NA|TRBV30|TRBD1
CAFRRGNEKLFF
TGTGCCTTCCGCAGGGGGAATGAAAAACTGTTTTTT
>14|TRBJ1-1|NA|TRBV6-4|NA
CASSETGMNTEAFF
TGTGCCAGCAGTGAGACAGGTATGAACACTGAAGCTTTCTTT
>15|TRBJ2-2|NA|TRBV5-5|NA
CASSLLRVRTGELFF
TGTGCCAGCAGCTTGCTGAGGGTCCGGACCGGGGAGCTGTTTTTT
>15|TRBJ1-3|NA|TRBV6-1|NA
CASSEARRLSNTIYF
TGTGCCAGCAGTGAAGCCCGCAGATTATCAAACACCATATATTTT
>16|TRBJ2-3|NA|TRBV9|TRBD2
CASSVGASGRSDTQYF
TGTGCCAGCAGCGTAGGGGCTAGCGGGAGGTCAGATACGCAGTATTTT
>15|TRBJ1-1|NA|TRBV19|TRBD1
CASSMGTGIYTEAFF
TGTGCCAGTAGTATGGGGACAGGGATTTACACTGAAGCTTTCTTT
>14|TRBJ1-5|NA|TRBV6-6|TRBD1
CASSNRGGNQPQHF
TGTGCCAGCAGCAACAGGGGAGGCAATCAGCCCCAGCATTTT
>13|TRBJ1-4|NA|TRBV30|NA
CAWSEVTNEKLFF
TGTGCCTGGTCGGAGGTAACTAATGAAAAACTGTTTTTT
>16|TRBJ2-2|NA|TRBV4-1|NA
CASSQDMERQNGELFF
TGCGCCAGCAGCCAAGATATGGAGCGCCAGAACGGGGAGCTGTTTTTT
>15|TRBJ2-7|NA|TRBV19|TRBD2
CASSRVAGEGYEQYF
TGTGCCAGTAGCCGTGTAGCGGGAGAAGGGTACGAGCAGTACTTC
>13|TRBJ1-5|NA|TRBV6-4|TRBD1
CASSGQGGQPQHF
TGTGCCAGCAGTGGACAGGGAGGTCAGCCCCAGCATTTT
>14|TRBJ2-7|few|TRBV4-2|NA
CASSPLQDRYEQYF
TGTGCCAGCAGCCCTCTACAGGACAGATACGAGCAGTACTTC
>12|TRBJ2-7|few|TRBV25-1|NA
CASSGDTYEQYF
TGTGCCAGCAGTGGGGACACCTACGAGCAGTACTTC
>18|TRBJ2-1|NA|TRBV9|TRBD1
CASSVETGTGGGHNEQFF
TGTGCCAGCAGCGTAGAGACCGGGACAGGGGGCGGCCACAATGAGCAGTTCTTC
>15|TRBJ1-6|NA|TRBV30|NA
CAWSTWGGVVSPLHF
TGTGCCTGGAGTACCTGGGGGGGGGTTGTTTCACCCCTCCACTTT
>11|TRBJ1-5|few|TRBV2|NA
CASSPNQPQHF
TGTGCCAGCAGTCCTAATCAGCCCCAGCATTTT
>13|TRBJ1-1|NA|TRBV6-1|NA
CASRWARAFEAFF
TGTGCCAGCAGGTGGGCCAGAGCTTTCGAAGCTTTCTTT
>15|TRBJ2-1|NA|TRBV2|TRBD2
CASRARGGAKNEQFF
TGTGCCAGCAGGGCTCGCGGGGGTGCGAAAAATGAGCAGTTCTTC